The next 7 T cell receptor beta chains were all read from a single sample in a study of T cells after yellow fever vaccination. Via MiXCR, TCRdb re-called the 5' RACE reads, giving one row per CDR3 protein. Among about 310,000 distinct CDR3 sequences, around 3.6% were seen once, and the ten largest hold around 20%. The sample in question was PBMCs, obtained on the day of the yellow fever booster vaccination. The receptors shown here come from a man younger than 35 who received the YFV17D yellow fever vaccine.

The gene calls are TRBV5-1 and TRBJ2-5; 15 nucleotides line up with TRBD2. Germline V gene lookup returns CDR1 SGHRS and CDR2 YFSETQ. The CDR3 length is 17 residues. J gave up 0 bases and V 2 bases, and 2 bases lay outside the gene matches. CDR3 nucleotide sequence: TGCGCCAGCAGCTTCGGACTAGCGGGGGGGGACCAAGAGACCCAGTACTTC. The encoded protein is CASSFGLAGGDQETQYF.

This clonotype was picked up a small number of times. The chain carries TRBV5-1 and TRBJ2-2; TRBD1 matches 8 bases. The V segment lost 2 bases and the J segment 2 bases; nucleotides outside the gene matches: 8. The CDR3 is 17 residues long. Germline loops: CDR1 SGHRS, CDR2 YFSETQ. CDR3 nucleotide sequence: TGCGCCAGCAGCTTACTCGGACAGGGCGGAAACACCGGGGAGCTGTTTTTT. This codes for CASSLLGQGGNTGELFF.

The sample holds a few counts of this clonotype. The chain carries TRBV10-3 and TRBJ1-5; a weak D match, TRBD1 (6 bases). The length of the CDR3 is 13 residues. Trimming left V 10 bases short and J 2 bases short, with 12 bases between. The germline V gene has CDR1 ENHRY and CDR2 SYGVKD. CDR3 loop: CASGPGGNQPQHF. In DNA, the CDR3 is TGTGCCAGCGGACCAGGGGGCAATCAGCCCCAGCATTTT.

This clonotype occurred many times. This sequence joins TRBV7-8 and TRBJ1-4; D unclear. The germline V gene has CDR1 SGHVS and CDR2 FQNEAQ. V shed 7 bases and J shed 2 bases, with 11 bases lying between them. The CDR3 contains 14 residues. In DNA form, the CDR3 reads TGTGCCAGCACCACCGACCGTACTAATGAAAAACTGTTTTTT. Translation: CASTTDRTNEKLFF.

The chain carries TRBV29-1 and TRBJ1-5; D is uncertain. The germline V gene has CDR1 SQVTM and CDR2 ANQGSEA. Trimming shortened V by 8 bases and J by 2 bases, and 13 bases separated the two germline ends. The CDR3 spans 13 residues. The CDR3 nucleotides read TGCAGCTTTCAAGGGATCGGCAATCAGCCCCAGCATTTT. Protein sequence: CSFQGIGNQPQHF.

At least ten counts were recorded for this clonotype. The chain combines TRBV7-2 with TRBJ1-4; D remains unclear. Germline V CDR1 and CDR2: SGHTA, FQGNSA. V lost 0 bases, J lost 4 bases, and 9 bases lay in between. The CDR3 runs to 15 residues. For the CDR3, the DNA is TGTGCCAGCAGCTTAGCGCGGCACCATAATGAAAAACTGTTTTTT. It specifies CASSLARHHNEKLFF.

The chain joins TRBV6-2 or TRBV6-3 to TRBJ1-2; D might be TRBD1 (5 bases). Between the trimmed V and J ends, which lost 0 bases and 6 bases, there was a span of 14 bases. Looked up from germline, CDR1 is MNHEY and CDR2 is SVGEGT. This CDR3 is 15 amino acids long. CDR3 DNA sequence: TGTGCCAGCAGTTACTCCCAGGGTGGAGTAGATGGCTACACCTTC. This encodes CASSYSQGGVDGYTF.